This T cell receptor beta chain was captured in a study of blood T cells in healthy people across ages. Study results and caveats: Age advanced and TCR beta diversity per million T cells fell, roughly linearly. Expanded clonotype changes were possibly confounded by unknown donor CMV status.

Notes on this clonotype: Its antigen is not identified.

Using a J-beta primer mix together with a sample-barcoded 5' primer, a second PCR was run for about 7 to 12 cycles. Using its own MiXCR run on the 5' RACE reads, TCRdb lists one record per CDR3 protein. The sample shows around 1.1 million distinct CDR3 sequences, around two fifths of them seen only once. Deletions cut 4 bases from V and 0 bases from J, with 21 bases between. The CDR3 has 17 residues. Germline assignment: CDR1 SQVTM and CDR2 ANQGSEA. Samples each yielded at least 6 micrograms of total RNA. V is TRBV29-1 and J is TRBJ1-2, with a weak D call TRBD1 (5 bases). The TCR sequence derives from a man between 18 and 29 years old in good health. The sample consisted of blood. The CDR3 DNA follows: TGCAGCGTTGGTACGGGGGAACAGGACCTAGCTAACTATGGCTACACCTTC. Translated, it gives CSVGTGEQDLANYGYTF.